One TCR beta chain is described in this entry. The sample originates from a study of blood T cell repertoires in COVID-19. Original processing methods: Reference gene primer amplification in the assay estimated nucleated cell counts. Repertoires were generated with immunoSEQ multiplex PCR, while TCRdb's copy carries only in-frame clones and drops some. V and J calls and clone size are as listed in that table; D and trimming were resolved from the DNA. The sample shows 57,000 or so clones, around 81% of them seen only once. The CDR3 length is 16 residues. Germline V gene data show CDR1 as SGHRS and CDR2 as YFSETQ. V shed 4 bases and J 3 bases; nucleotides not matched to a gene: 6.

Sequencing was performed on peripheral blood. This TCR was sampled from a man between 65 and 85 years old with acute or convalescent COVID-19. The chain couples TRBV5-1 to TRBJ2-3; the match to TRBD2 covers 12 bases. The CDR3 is CASSVTSGGITDTQYF. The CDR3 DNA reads TGCGCCAGCAGCGTAACTAGCGGGGGGATTACAGATACGCAGTATTTT.